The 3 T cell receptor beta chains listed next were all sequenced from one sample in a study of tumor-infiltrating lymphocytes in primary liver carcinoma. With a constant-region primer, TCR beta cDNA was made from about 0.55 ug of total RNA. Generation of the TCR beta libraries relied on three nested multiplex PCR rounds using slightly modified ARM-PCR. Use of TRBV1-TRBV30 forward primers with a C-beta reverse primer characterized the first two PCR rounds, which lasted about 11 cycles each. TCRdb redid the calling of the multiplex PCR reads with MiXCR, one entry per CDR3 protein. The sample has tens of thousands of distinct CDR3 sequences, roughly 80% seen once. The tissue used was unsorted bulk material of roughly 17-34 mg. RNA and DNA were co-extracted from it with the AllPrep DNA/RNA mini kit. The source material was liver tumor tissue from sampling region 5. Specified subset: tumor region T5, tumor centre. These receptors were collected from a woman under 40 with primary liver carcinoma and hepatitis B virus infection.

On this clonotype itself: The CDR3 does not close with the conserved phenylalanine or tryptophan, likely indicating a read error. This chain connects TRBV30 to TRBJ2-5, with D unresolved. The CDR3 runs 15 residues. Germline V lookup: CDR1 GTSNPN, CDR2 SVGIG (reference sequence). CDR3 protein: CTWKVLGAALGTQYY. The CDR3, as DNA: TGTACCTGGAAGGTCTTGGGCGCGGCCCTAGGGACCCAGTACTAT.

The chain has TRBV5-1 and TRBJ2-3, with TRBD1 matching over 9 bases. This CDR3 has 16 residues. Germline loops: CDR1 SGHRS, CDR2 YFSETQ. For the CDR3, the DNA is TGCGACAGTAGCCCAGGGACAGGGATCAATTCAGATACGCAGTATTTT. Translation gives CDSSPGTGINSDTQYF.

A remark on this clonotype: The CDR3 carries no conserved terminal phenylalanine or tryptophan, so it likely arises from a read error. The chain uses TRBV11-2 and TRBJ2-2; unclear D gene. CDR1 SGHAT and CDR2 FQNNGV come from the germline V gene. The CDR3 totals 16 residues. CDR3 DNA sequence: TGTGCCAGCAGCACCGATCCCCAATTGAACGCCGGGGAGCTGTTTTCT. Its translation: CASSTDPQLNAGELFS.